The source of this T cell receptor beta chain is a study of T cells in Graves' hyperthyroidism and ophthalmopathy. Findings and caveats of the study: Ophthalmopathy could be told apart from stable hyperthyroidism with a 13 V-J model. Most thyroid clonotypes expanded above 0.001 appeared in blood too.

Amplification yielded TCR beta CDR3 regions, with RNA transcripts as the source. HTBI primers were employed in a first-round RT-PCR of the TCR CDR3. TCRdb itself ran the multiplex PCR reads through MiXCR, one entry per CDR3 protein. The sample has about 350,000 distinct CDR3 sequences, about a sixth seen once. Diagnoses rested on clinical symptoms, serum thyroxine and TRAb, thyroid ultrasound and orbital computed tomography. Fresh peripheral blood, approximately 10 ml, was the source of the PBMCs. Of note for this clonotype: Antigen unknown.

Germline CDR1 LGHNA, CDR2 YNFKEQ. The CDR3 is 16 amino acids. The V gene end was trimmed by 1 base and the J gene end by 5 bases; junction bases not matched to a gene: 7. V gene TRBV4-2 combines with J gene TRBJ2-5, with 10 bases matching TRBD1. The receptor comes from a woman aged 40 to 55 with Graves' ophthalmopathy. Source material: blood. The CDR3 nucleotides read TGTGCCAGCAGCCAAGGATTCGGGACAGGGGATGAGACCCAGTACTTC. Translating gives CASSQGFGTGDETQYF.